Described below is a single TCR beta chain sequence and its context. The run depth of the assay was deep. Some clones are missing from TCRdb's copy, which holds only in-frame ones; the method was immunoSEQ multiplex PCR. The sample lists hundreds of thousands of clones; around four fifths were seen once. This specimen comes from a study of shared clonotypes between healthy human individuals. The CDR3 contains 14 residues. The junction had 5 bases not matched to a gene; V was cut back by 5 bases and J by 5 bases. CDR1 is SGHRS, CDR2 YFSETQ, per germline. The clonotype originates from a woman aged 30 to 39 in good health. V gene TRBV5-1 combines with J gene TRBJ2-2; 8 nucleotides agree with TRBD1. Material for sequencing was memory CD4+ T cells sorted from blood. Stated subset: CD45RA-negative fraction. Here the CDR3 reads CASRPGQETGELFF. In DNA, the CDR3 is TGCGCCAGCAGACCGGGACAGGAGACCGGGGAGCTGTTTTTT. The full variable domain, with the rest looked up from reference TRBV5-1 and TRBJ2-2, is KAGVTQTPRYLIKTRGQQVTLSCSPISGHRSVSWYQQTPGQGLQFLFEYFSETQRNKGNFPGRFSGRQFSNSRSEMNVSTLELGDSALYLCASRPGQETGELFFGEGSRLTVL.